This T cell receptor beta chain was profiled in a study of PD-1 blockade in classical Hodgkin lymphoma. A remark on this clone: Its specificity is unknown.

Trimming removed 0 bases from V and 5 bases from J, with 6 bases in between. This CDR3 has 13 residues. The germline CDR1 and CDR2 sequences are MNHEY and SVGAGI. Exposure to brentuximab vedotin varied, and each patient had relapsed following autologous stem cell transplantation. General study results and limits: By C4D1 there was a significant rise in CD4+ TCR diversity but not in CD8+ TCR diversity. Exclusion covered patients beginning nivolumab under 1 year post-ASCT. Baseline diversity was lower in partial responders and progressors than complete responders.

The method was immunoSEQ multiplex PCR; TCRdb's version includes in-frame clones alone and lacks a portion of them. The table has roughly 150,000 clones, approximately 72% seen once. This specimen was peripheral blood mononuclear cells (PBMCs), taken before the second cycle of nivolumab. The genes are TRBV6-5 and TRBJ2-3, with D perhaps TRBD2 (5 bases). The source of this sequence is a human donor with classical Hodgkin lymphoma. The CDR3 here is CASSYSEVDTQYF. The CDR3 DNA follows: TGTGCCAGCAGTTACTCGGAGGTAGATACGCAGTATTTT.